These T cell receptor beta chains were read from a single sample in a study of cytomegalovirus exposure and HLA in healthy donors. Repertoires were generated with immunoSEQ multiplex PCR, while TCRdb's copy carries only in-frame clones and drops some. The specimen's table records 130,000 or so clones. Sequencing was performed on PBMCs. Receptors originate from a woman between 18 and 30 years old in good health and CMV-seronegative. Each CDR3 is given with its conserved first and last residue. The D gene is left open where the match is weak.

J,V,D,CDR3,DNA
TRBJ2-7,TRBV19,TRBD1,CASSISLGQGLEQYF,TGTGCCAGTAGTATAAGTCTGGGACAGGGTCTCGAGCAGTACTTC
TRBJ1-1,TRBV11-2,.,CASSLHAEAFF,TGTGCCAGCAGCTTACATGCTGAAGCTTTCTTT
TRBJ1-6,TRBV27,.,CASSQLTENSPLHF,TGTGCCAGCAGTCAATTGACAGAGAATTCACCCCTCCACTTT
TRBJ2-7,TRBV14,.,CASSPQRSSYEQYF,TGTGCCAGCAGCCCCCAAAGGAGTTCCTACGAGCAGTACTTC
TRBJ1-3,TRBV9,.,CASTPGGVGNTIYF,TGTGCCAGCACCCCTGGGGGCGTTGGAAACACCATATATTTT
TRBJ1-1,TRBV7-9,TRBD1,CASSSGQGELNTEAFF,TGTGCCAGCAGCTCAGGACAGGGGGAGTTGAACACTGAAGCTTTCTTT
TRBJ1-1,TRBV2,.,CASSRRVVSNTEAFF,TGTGCCAGCAGTCGACGGGTTGTCTCGAACACTGAAGCTTTCTTT
TRBJ1-5,TRBV19,TRBD1,CASSSRQGVVQPQHF,TGTGCCAGTAGTTCACGACAGGGGGTTGTACAGCCCCAGCATTTT
TRBJ1-4,TRBV5-4,TRBD1,CASSQQGAGGNEKLFF,TGTGCCAGCAGTCAACAAGGGGCAGGGGGAAATGAAAAACTGTTTTTT
TRBJ1-3,TRBV7-9,.,CASSLSGVHSGNTIYF,TGTGCCAGCAGCTTATCAGGGGTCCACTCTGGAAACACCATATATTTT
TRBJ1-2,TRBV5-4,.,CASSKDSLFYGYTF,TGTGCCAGCAGCAAAGACAGCCTGTTCTATGGCTACACCTTC
TRBJ1-1,TRBV29-1,TRBD1,CSVTRREGATEAFF,TGCAGCGTTACCCGGAGAGAGGGGGCCACTGAAGCTTTCTTT
TRBJ2-1,TRBV10-3,TRBD1,CAISDPTGMGYNQQFF,TGTGCCATCAGTGACCCGACAGGGATGGGGTACAATCAGCAGTTCTTC
TRBJ1-1,TRBV30,TRBD1,CAWSDDRAEAFF,TGTGCCTGGAGTGACGACAGGGCTGAAGCTTTCTTT
TRBJ1-2,TRBV19,TRBD1,CASTLPGGRQGAVYGYTF,TGTGCCAGTACCCTACCCGGGGGCAGACAGGGGGCGGTCTATGGCTACACCTTC
TRBJ2-1,TRBV10-3,TRBD2,CAISEWAGERYNEQFF,TGTGCCATCAGTGAGTGGGCGGGAGAGAGGTACAATGAGCAGTTCTTC
TRBJ2-1,TRBV7-2,TRBD2,CASSTPGTRNHNEQFF,TGTGCCAGCAGCACTCCCGGGACTAGAAACCACAATGAGCAGTTCTTC
TRBJ1-4,TRBV7-2,TRBD1,CASSRDRSGEKLFF,TGTGCCAGCAGCCGGGACAGGAGTGGGGAAAAACTGTTTTTT
TRBJ1-1,TRBV6-1,.,CASSEPGGRGTEAFF,TGTGCCAGCAGTGAGCCGGGGGGCCGGGGGACTGAAGCTTTCTTT
TRBJ2-1,TRBV5-4,.,CASSLQRDYNEQFF,TGTGCCAGCAGCTTGCAGCGCGACTACAATGAGCAGTTCTTC
TRBJ1-2,TRBV6-5,.,CASTGQPLYGYTF,TGTGCCAGCACGGGACAACCCCTCTATGGCTACACCTTC
TRBJ2-1,TRBV19,.,CATQLDSVSYNEQFF,TGTGCCACTCAACTCGACTCGGTCTCCTACAATGAGCAGTTCTTC
TRBJ2-1,TRBV7-6,TRBD1,CASSLGANRGYNEQFF,TGTGCCAGCAGCTTAGGAGCGAACAGGGGGTACAATGAGCAGTTCTTC
TRBJ2-3,TRBV4-1,TRBD2,CASSRYLAGDGNTQYF,TGCGCCAGCAGCCGATATTTAGCGGGGGACGGGAATACGCAGTATTTT
TRBJ1-4,TRBV6-5,.,CASSEVGVNEKLFF,TGTGCCAGCAGTGAAGTAGGGGTGAATGAAAAACTGTTTTTT
TRBJ2-3,TRBV7-8,TRBD1,CASSLAQTGGNTDTQYF,TGTGCCAGCAGCTTAGCTCAGACAGGGGGTAATACAGATACGCAGTATTTT
TRBJ1-2,TRBV7-9,TRBD1,CASSLVDRGASGGYTF,TGTGCCAGCAGCTTAGTGGACAGGGGTGCATCGGGAGGCTACACCTTC
TRBJ1-4,TRBV12-1,.,CASSAEPPNEKLFF,TGTGCCAGCAGCGCTGAGCCGCCCAATGAAAAACTGTTTTTT
TRBJ1-5,TRBV19,.,CASSMGTGGPQPQHF,TGTGCCAGTAGTATGGGTACGGGGGGCCCTCAGCCCCAGCATTTT
TRBJ1-1,TRBV27,.,CASSAQGNTEAFF,TGTGCCAGCAGTGCTCAGGGAAACACTGAAGCTTTCTTT
TRBJ1-1,TRBV5-6,.,CASSLATGRTEAFF,TGTGCCAGCAGCTTGGCAACAGGGCGCACTGAAGCTTTCTTT
TRBJ2-1,TRBV5-4,.,CASTSGGRSYNEQFF,TGTGCCAGCACCTCCGGCGGTCGTTCCTACAATGAGCAGTTCTTC
TRBJ2-4,TRBV10-2,.,CASSEIRGFGAKNIQYF,TGCGCCAGCAGTGAGATAAGGGGTTTTGGTGCCAAAAACATTCAGTACTTC
TRBJ2-3,TRBV6-6,TRBD2,CASSYSGTSGRSTQYF,TGTGCCAGCAGTTACTCCGGGACTAGCGGGCGCAGCACGCAGTATTTT
TRBJ2-7,TRBV4-2,.,CASSQDVGASYEQYF,TGTGCCAGCAGCCAAGATGTGGGGGCTAGCTACGAGCAGTACTTC
TRBJ2-7,TRBV11-2,.,CASSRTVYEQYF,TGTGCCAGCAGCAGGACAGTCTACGAGCAGTACTTC
TRBJ2-1,TRBV6-5,.,CASSYSAGPSNEQFF,TGTGCCAGCAGTTACTCTGCGGGGCCGAGTAATGAGCAGTTCTTC
TRBJ2-2,TRBV18,TRBD1,CASSGTATGELFF,TGTGCCAGCTCGGGGACAGCCACCGGGGAGCTGTTTTTT
TRBJ2-2,TRBV6-6,.,CASSSGTSGELFF,TGTGCCAGCAGTTCCGGGACATCTGGGGAGCTGTTTTTT
TRBJ2-2,TRBV5-4,TRBD2,CASSLGLAGETGELFF,TGTGCCAGCAGCTTGGGGCTAGCGGGAGAGACCGGGGAGCTGTTTTTT
TRBJ2-3,TRBV11-3,TRBD2,CASSGRLAGGPEGDTQYF,TGTGCCAGCAGCGGGCGTCTAGCGGGAGGGCCCGAGGGAGATACGCAGTATTTT
TRBJ2-1,TRBV14,TRBD1,CASSQGAFLWDRRFNEQFF,TGTGCCAGCAGCCAAGGGGCGTTCTTGTGGGACAGGAGATTCAATGAGCAGTTCTTC
TRBJ2-1,TRBV10-2,TRBD1,CASRLTGGPYNEQFF,TGCGCCAGCAGATTGACAGGGGGCCCTTACAATGAGCAGTTCTTC
TRBJ2-6,TRBV11-3,.,CASSPTGTADEDVLTF,TGTGCCAGCAGCCCGACAGGAACAGCGGACGAGGACGTCCTGACTTTC
TRBJ2-3,TRBV4-3,TRBD2,CASSKSGRNPDTQYF,TGCGCCAGCAGCAAAAGCGGGAGAAACCCAGATACGCAGTATTTT
TRBJ2-5,TRBV5-6,.,CASSFAERSTMEQYF,TGTGCCAGCAGCTTTGCGGAGCGATCTACGATGGAGCAGTACTTC
TRBJ1-4,TRBV6-6,TRBD1,CASSYSPGQGNEKLFF,TGTGCCAGCAGTTACTCTCCGGGACAGGGTAATGAAAAACTGTTTTTT
TRBJ1-1,TRBV29-1,.,CSVGVGGLAFF,TGCAGCGTGGGGGTCGGGGGGCTTGCTTTCTTT
TRBJ2-6,TRBV7-9,.,CASSPVASGANVLTF,TGTGCCAGCAGCCCCGTGGCATCTGGGGCCAACGTCCTGACTTTC
TRBJ1-1,TRBV19,.,CASSPGDFNPTEAFF,TGTGCCAGTAGTCCCGGGGACTTTAACCCCACTGAAGCTTTCTTT
TRBJ1-5,TRBV4-1,.,CASSGGAFGNQPQHF,TGCGCCAGCAGCGGGGGGGCCTTTGGAAATCAGCCCCAGCATTTT
TRBJ2-2,TRBV30,.,CAWTTSPTGELFF,TGTGCCTGGACGACATCCCCCACCGGGGAGCTGTTTTTT
TRBJ2-7,TRBV10-3,TRBD1,CAISGLGQGTSYEQYF,TGTGCCATCAGCGGCTTGGGACAGGGGACCTCCTACGAGCAGTACTTC
TRBJ1-1,TRBV19,.,CASTRDNLRLNTEAFF,TGTGCCAGTACCCGGGACAACCTCCGCTTGAACACTGAAGCTTTCTTT
TRBJ1-1,TRBV5-1,.,CASSLREGGNTEAFF,TGCGCCAGCAGCCTCAGGGAGGGTGGGAACACTGAAGCTTTCTTT
TRBJ1-2,TRBV6-6,.,CASRSLGGQGYTF,TGTGCCAGCAGATCCTTAGGGGGTCAAGGCTACACCTTC
TRBJ2-3,TRBV2,.,CASRTGGYTDTQYF,TGTGCCAGCAGGACAGGCGGCTACACAGATACGCAGTATTTT
TRBJ1-5,TRBV21-1,.,CASSPLYRERRGQPQHF,TGTGCCAGCAGCCCCTTATACCGTGAACGCCGGGGTCAGCCCCAGCATTTT